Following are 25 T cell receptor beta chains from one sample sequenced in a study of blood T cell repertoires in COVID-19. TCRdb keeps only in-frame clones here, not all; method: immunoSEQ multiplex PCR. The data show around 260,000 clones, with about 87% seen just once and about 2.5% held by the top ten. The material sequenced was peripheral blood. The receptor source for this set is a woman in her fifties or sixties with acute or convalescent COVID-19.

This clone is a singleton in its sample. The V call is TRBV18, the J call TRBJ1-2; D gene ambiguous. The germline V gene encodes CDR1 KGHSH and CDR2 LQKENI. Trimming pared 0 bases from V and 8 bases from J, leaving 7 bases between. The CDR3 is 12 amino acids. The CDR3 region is CASSPPAGGYTF. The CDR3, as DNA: TGTGCCAGCTCACCACCGGCCGGGGGCTACACCTTC.

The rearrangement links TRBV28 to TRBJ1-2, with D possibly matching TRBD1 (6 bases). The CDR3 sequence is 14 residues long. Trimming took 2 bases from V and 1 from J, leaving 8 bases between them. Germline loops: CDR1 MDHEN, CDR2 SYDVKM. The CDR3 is CASSLVDSNYGYTF. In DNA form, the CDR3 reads TGTGCCAGCAGTTTAGTGGACAGTAACTATGGCTACACCTTC.

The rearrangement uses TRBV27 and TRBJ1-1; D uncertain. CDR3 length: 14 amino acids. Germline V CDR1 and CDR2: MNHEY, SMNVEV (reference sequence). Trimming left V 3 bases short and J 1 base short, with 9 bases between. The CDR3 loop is CASSFGGKNTEAFF. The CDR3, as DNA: TGTGCCAGCAGTTTCGGCGGGAAGAACACTGAAGCTTTCTTT.

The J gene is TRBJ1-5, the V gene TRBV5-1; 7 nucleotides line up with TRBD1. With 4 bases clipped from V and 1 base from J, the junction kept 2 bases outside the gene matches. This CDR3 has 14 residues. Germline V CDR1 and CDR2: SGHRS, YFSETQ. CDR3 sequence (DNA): TGCGCCAGCAGCGCGGGACAGAGCAATCAGCCCCAGCATTTT. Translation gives CASSAGQSNQPQHF. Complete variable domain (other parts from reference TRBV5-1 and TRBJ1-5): KAGVTQTPRYLIKTRGQQVTLSCSPISGHRSVSWYQQTPGQGLQFLFEYFSETQRNKGNFPGRFSGRQFSNSRSEMNVSTLELGDSALYLCASSAGQSNQPQHFGDGTRLSIL.

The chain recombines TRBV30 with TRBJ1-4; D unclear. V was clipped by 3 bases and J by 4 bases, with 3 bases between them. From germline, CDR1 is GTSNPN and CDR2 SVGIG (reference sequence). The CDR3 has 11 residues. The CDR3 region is CAWSRNEKLFF. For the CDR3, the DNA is TGTGCCTGGAGCCGTAATGAAAAACTGTTTTTT.

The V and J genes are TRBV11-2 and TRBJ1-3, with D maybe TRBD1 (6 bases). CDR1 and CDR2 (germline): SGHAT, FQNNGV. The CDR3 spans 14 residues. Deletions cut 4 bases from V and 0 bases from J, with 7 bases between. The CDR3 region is CASSWGLSGNTIYF. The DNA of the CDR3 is TGTGCCAGCAGCTGGGGGCTCTCTGGAAACACCATATATTTT.

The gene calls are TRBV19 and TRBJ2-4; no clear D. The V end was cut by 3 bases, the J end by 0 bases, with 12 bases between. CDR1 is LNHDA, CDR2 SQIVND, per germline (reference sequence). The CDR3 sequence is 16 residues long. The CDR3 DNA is TGTGCCAGTAGTATCTCCCCGGTCTTAGCCAAAAACATTCAGTACTTC. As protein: CASSISPVLAKNIQYF.

CDR3 protein: CASTRGHEKLFF. As DNA, the CDR3 is TGTGCCAGTACCAGGGGACATGAAAAACTGTTTTTT. The chain carries TRBV19 and TRBJ1-4, with D possibly matching TRBD1 (6 bases). The CDR3 covers 12 residues. The V gene lost 7 bases and the J gene lost 6 bases, with 9 bases spanning the gap. Germline V gives CDR1 LNHDA, CDR2 SQIVND (reference sequence).

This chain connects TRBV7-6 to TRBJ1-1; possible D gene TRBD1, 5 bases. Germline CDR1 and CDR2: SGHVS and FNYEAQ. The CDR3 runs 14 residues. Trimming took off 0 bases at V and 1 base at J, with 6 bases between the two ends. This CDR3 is CASSLAGGNTEAFF. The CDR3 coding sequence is TGTGCCAGCAGCTTAGCGGGGGGGAACACTGAAGCTTTCTTT. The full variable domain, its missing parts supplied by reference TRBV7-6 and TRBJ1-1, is GAGVSQSPRYKVTKRGQDVALRCDPISGHVSLYWYRQALGQGPEFLTYFNYEAQQDKSGLPNDRFSAERPEGSISTLTIQRTEQRDSAMYRCASSLAGGNTEAFFGQGTRLTVV.

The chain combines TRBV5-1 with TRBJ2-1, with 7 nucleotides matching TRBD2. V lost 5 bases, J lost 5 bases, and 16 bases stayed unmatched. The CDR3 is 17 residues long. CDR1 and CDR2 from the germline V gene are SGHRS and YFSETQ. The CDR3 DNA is TGCGCCAGCAGATTTCTTACCGGGATCCGGGGGGACAATGAGCAGTTCTTC. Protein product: CASRFLTGIRGDNEQFF.

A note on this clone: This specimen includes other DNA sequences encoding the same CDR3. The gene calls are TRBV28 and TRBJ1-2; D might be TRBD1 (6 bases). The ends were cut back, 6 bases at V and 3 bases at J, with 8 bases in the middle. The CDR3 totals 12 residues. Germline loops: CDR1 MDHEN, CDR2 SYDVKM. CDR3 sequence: CASRDSHYGYTF. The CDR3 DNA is TGTGCCAGCAGGGACAGTCACTATGGCTACACCTTC.

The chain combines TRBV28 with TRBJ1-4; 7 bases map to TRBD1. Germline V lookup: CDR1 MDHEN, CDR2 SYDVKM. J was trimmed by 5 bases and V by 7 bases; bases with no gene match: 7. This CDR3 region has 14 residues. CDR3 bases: TGTGCCAGCAAATCAGGGGGGCCAAATGAAAAACTGTTTTTT. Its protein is CASKSGGPNEKLFF.

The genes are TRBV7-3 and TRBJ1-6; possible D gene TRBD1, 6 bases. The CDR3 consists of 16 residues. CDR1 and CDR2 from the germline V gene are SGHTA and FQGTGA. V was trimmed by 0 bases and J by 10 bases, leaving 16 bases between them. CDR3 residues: CASSLTSTGAESPLHF. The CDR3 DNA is TGTGCCAGCAGCTTAACATCGACAGGAGCAGAGTCACCCCTCCACTTT. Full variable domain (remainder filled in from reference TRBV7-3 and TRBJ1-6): GAGVSQTPSNKVTEKGKYVELRCDPISGHTALYWYRQSLGQGPEFLIYFQGTGAADDSGLPNDRFFAVRPEGSVSTLKIQRTERGDSAVYLCASSLTSTGAESPLHFGNGTRLTVT.

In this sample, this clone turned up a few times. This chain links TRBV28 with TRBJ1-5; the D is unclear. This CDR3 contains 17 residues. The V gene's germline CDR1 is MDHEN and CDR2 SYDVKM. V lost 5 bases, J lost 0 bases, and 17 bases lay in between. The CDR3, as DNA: TGTGCCAGCAGTCTCCGCGGAGTTGAGAATAGCAATCAGCCCCAGCATTTT. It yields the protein CASSLRGVENSNQPQHF.

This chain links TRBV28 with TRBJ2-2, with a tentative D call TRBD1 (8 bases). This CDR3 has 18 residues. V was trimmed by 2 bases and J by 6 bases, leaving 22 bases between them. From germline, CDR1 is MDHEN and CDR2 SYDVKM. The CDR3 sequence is CASSLNGRGRGRPGELFF. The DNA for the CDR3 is TGTGCCAGCAGTTTAAACGGCAGGGGGCGCGGGAGACCCGGGGAGCTGTTTTTT.

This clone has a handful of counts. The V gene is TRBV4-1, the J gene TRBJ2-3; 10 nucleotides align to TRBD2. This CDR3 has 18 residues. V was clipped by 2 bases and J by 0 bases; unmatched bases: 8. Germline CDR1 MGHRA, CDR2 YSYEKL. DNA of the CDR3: TGCGCCAGCAGCCAAAGGGTAGTACTAGCGGGGAGCACAGATACGCAGTATTTT. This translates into CASSQRVVLAGSTDTQYF.

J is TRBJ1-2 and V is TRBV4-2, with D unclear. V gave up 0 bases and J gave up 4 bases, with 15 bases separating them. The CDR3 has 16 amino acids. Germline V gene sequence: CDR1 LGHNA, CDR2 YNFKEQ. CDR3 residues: CASSQDAGVGVYGYTF. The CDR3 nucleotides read TGTGCCAGCAGCCAAGACGCGGGTGTTGGGGTCTATGGCTACACCTTC.

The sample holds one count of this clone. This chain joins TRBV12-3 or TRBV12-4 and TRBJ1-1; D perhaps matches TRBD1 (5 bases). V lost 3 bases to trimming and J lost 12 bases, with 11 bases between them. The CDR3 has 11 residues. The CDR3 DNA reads TGTGCCAGCAGTTTTGGGTACAGGACTTTCTTT. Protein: CASSFGYRTFF.

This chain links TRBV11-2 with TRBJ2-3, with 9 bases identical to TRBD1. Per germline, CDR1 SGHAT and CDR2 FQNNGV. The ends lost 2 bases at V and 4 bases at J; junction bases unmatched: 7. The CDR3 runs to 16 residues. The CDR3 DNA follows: TGTGCCAGCAGCTTATTTTTGGGACAGGGTTCAGATACGCAGTATTTT. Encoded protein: CASSLFLGQGSDTQYF.

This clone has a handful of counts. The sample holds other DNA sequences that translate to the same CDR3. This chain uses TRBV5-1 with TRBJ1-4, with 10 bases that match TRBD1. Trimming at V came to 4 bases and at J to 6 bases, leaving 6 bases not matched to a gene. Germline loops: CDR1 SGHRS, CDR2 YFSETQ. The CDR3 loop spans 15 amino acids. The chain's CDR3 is CASSRAGTGDEKLFF. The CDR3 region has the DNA TGCGCCAGCAGCAGAGCCGGGACAGGGGATGAAAAACTGTTTTTT.

As DNA, the CDR3 is TGTGCCAGCAGTTACTCCGGGACAGGGGCAGGAAAACTGTTTTTT. It specifies CASSYSGTGAGKLFF. This rearrangement joins TRBV6-5 to TRBJ1-4, with TRBD1 matching 10 bases. V shed 0 bases and J 10 bases; nucleotides not matched to a gene: 5. The germline gives CDR1 MNHEY, CDR2 SVGAGI. The CDR3 runs 15 residues.

The CDR3 nucleotides read TGCGCCAGCAGCCCTTTACAGGGTAATGGGGTGACCCAGTACTTC. Its protein is CASSPLQGNGVTQYF. This sequence joins TRBV5-1 and TRBJ2-5; maybe TRBD1 (6 bases). Germline CDR1 and CDR2: SGHRS and YFSETQ. Deletions cut 4 bases from V and 7 bases from J, with 20 bases between. This CDR3 comprises 15 residues.

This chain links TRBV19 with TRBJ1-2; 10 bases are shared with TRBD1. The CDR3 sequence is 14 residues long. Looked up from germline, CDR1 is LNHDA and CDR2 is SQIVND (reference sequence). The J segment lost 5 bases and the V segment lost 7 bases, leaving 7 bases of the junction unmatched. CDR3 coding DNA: TGTGCCAGTAATCCCAGGACAGGGGGATATGGCTACACCTTC. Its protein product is CASNPRTGGYGYTF.

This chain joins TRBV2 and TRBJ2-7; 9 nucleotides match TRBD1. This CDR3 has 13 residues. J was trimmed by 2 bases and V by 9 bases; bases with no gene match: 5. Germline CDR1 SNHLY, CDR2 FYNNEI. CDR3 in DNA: TGTGCCAGTTGCCGGGACAGGGCCTACGAGCAGTACTTC. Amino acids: CASCRDRAYEQYF.

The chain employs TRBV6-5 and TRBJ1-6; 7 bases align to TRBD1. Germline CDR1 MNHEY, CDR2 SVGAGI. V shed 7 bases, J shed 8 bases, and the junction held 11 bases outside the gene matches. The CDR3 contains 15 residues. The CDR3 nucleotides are TGTGCCAGCATCCAGGGCAGACAGGGTGATTCACCCCTCCACTTT. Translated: CASIQGRQGDSPLHF.